These 15 T cell receptor beta chains originate from one sample sequenced in a study of cytomegalovirus exposure and HLA in healthy donors listed by TCRdb under 2017. The library was made by the immunoSEQ multiplex PCR assay. This is the immuneACCESS table as TCRdb keeps it, with only in-frame sequences that have V and J called. A part of the clones is gone; compared with another copy, unresolved V genes explain less than half, and the rest is unexplained. The sample data list over 100,000 clones, and more than 75% of these were observed just once. The ten largest make up about 6.3% of the sample. The sample consisted of PBMCs. The receptor source for this set is a woman between 18 and 29 years old in good health and CMV-seropositive.

The chain recombines TRBV25-1 with TRBJ2-6, with D possibly being TRBD1 (7 bases). Germline V gene data show CDR1 as MGHDK and CDR2 as SYGVNS. V lost 3 bases to trimming and J lost 1 base, with 10 bases between them. The CDR3 is 16 amino acids. CDR3 coding DNA: TGTGCCAGCAGTGACAGGGGGGTATCTGGGGCCAACGTCCTGACTTTC. Protein: CASSDRGVSGANVLTF.

The V gene is TRBV2, the J gene TRBJ2-7; 8 bases agree with TRBD2. Germline V gene data show CDR1 as SNHLY and CDR2 as FYNNEI. The CDR3 contains 15 residues. V lost 4 bases and J lost 2; bases outside the gene matches: 7. The CDR3 spells CASSGRTGGTYEQYF. In nucleotides, the CDR3 is TGTGCCAGCAGTGGACGCACGGGAGGGACCTACGAGCAGTACTTC. Supplemented by reference TRBV2 and TRBJ2-7, the full variable domain reads EPEVTQTPSHQVTQMGQEVILRCVPISNHLYFYWYRQILGQKVEFLVSFYNNEISEKSEIFDDQFSVERPDGSNFTLKIRSTKLEDSAMYFCASSGRTGGTYEQYFGPGTRLTVT.

This chain's CDR3 is CASSQGVAGKVNEKLFF. The CDR3 DNA reads as TGCGCCAGCAGCCAAGGCGTAGCAGGGAAAGTTAATGAAAAACTGTTTTTT. This chain links TRBV4-3 with TRBJ1-4; tentatively, D is TRBD1 (5 bases). This CDR3 spans 17 amino acids. Trimming removed 1 base at V and 4 bases at J, with 16 bases between. Germline CDR1 reads LGHNA; CDR2 reads YSLEER.

The chain couples TRBV25-1 to TRBJ2-1, with TRBD2 identical over 9 bases. Germline V gives CDR1 MGHDK, CDR2 SYGVNS. CDR3 length equals 16 residues. V shed 1 base and J 5 bases; nucleotides not matched to a gene: 6. The CDR3 region is CASSELLAGPNNEQFF. In DNA form, the CDR3 reads TGTGCCAGCAGTGAATTGCTAGCGGGACCTAACAATGAGCAGTTCTTC.

The gene calls are TRBV6-6 and TRBJ1-5; 7 nucleotides align to TRBD1. The germline V gene has CDR1 MNHNY and CDR2 SVGAGI (reference sequence). The length of the CDR3 is 15 residues. The trim removed 7 bases at V and 8 bases at J, leaving 14 bases unmatched. Here the CDR3 reads CASTSGDSAREPQHF. CDR3 in DNA: TGTGCCAGCACCTCCGGGGACAGCGCTCGGGAGCCCCAGCATTTT.

This clone occurred a few times. CDR3 residues: CASSSTGNQPQHF. The CDR3 bases are TGTGCCAGCAGTTCGACAGGGAATCAGCCCCAGCATTTT. V gene TRBV6-5 combines with J gene TRBJ1-5; TRBD1 aligns across 7 bases. Trimming took 4 bases from V and 4 from J; bases not matched to a gene: 1. The CDR3 is 13 amino acids. CDR1 is MNHEY and CDR2 is SVGAGI in the germline V gene.

V gene TRBV19 combines with J gene TRBJ1-1, with D unresolved. Between the trimmed V and J ends, which lost 6 bases and 3 bases, there was a span of 11 bases. The CDR3 has 13 residues. The germline CDR1 and CDR2 sequences are LNHDA and SQIVND (reference sequence). In DNA, the CDR3 is TGTGCCAGTAGGTCAGGTCGAGACACTGAAGCTTTCTTT. Translated, it gives CASRSGRDTEAFF. The complete variable domain, with remaining parts taken from reference TRBV19 and TRBJ1-1, reads DGGITQSPKYLFRKEGQNVTLSCEQNLNHDAMYWYRQDPGQGLRLIYYSQIVNDFQKGDIAEGYSVSREKKESFPLTVTSAQKNPTAFYLCASRSGRDTEAFFGQGTRLTVV.

The chain recombines TRBV11-2 with TRBJ1-6; D is perhaps TRBD1 (5 bases). Germline-derived CDR1 and CDR2 are SGHAT and FQNNGV. V was cut by 3 bases and J by 4 bases, with 13 bases left in between. This CDR3 has 16 residues. CDR3 sequence reads: CASSFSGFNYNSPLHF. CDR3 nucleotides: TGTGCCAGCAGCTTTTCAGGGTTTAATTATAATTCACCCCTCCACTTT.

This clone came up once. The rearrangement uses TRBV14 and TRBJ2-5, with D maybe TRBD1 (6 bases). V lost 6 bases, J lost 2 bases, and 19 bases lay in between. The CDR3 loop spans 16 amino acids. Germline assignment: CDR1 SGHDN and CDR2 FVKESK. CDR3 DNA sequence: TGTGCCAGCAGTTCGATGATTGGACAGAGACAAGAGACCCAGTACTTC. As protein: CASSSMIGQRQETQYF.

This chain joins TRBV7-9 and TRBJ2-4; D is perhaps TRBD2 (7 bases). Germline V lookup: CDR1 SEHNR, CDR2 FQNEAQ (reference sequence). The CDR3 contains 15 residues. Trimming stripped 3 bases from V and 5 bases from J, with 14 bases between. DNA of the CDR3: TGTGCCAGCAGCTTTTTCGGGGGGCCGGAAAACATTCAGTACTTC. Translating it yields CASSFFGGPENIQYF. The variable domain in full, with the rest retrieved from reference TRBV7-9 and TRBJ2-4, is DTGVSQNPRHKITKRGQNVTFRCDPISEHNRLYWYRQTLGQGPEFLTYFQNEAQLEKSRLLSDRFSAERPKGSFSTLEIQRTEQGDSAMYLCASSFFGGPENIQYFGAGTRLSVL.

CDR3 protein: CAISESIGLAAEFYNEQFF. The CDR3 coding sequence is TGTGCCATCAGTGAGTCGATAGGACTAGCGGCGGAGTTCTACAATGAGCAGTTCTTC. This chain uses TRBV10-3 with TRBJ2-1; TRBD2 agrees at 10 bases. V lost 0 bases to trimming and J lost 3 bases; unmatched junction nucleotides: 11. Germline-derived CDR1 and CDR2 are ENHRY and SYGVKD. The CDR3 contains 19 residues.

The V gene is TRBV7-3, the J gene TRBJ2-1; D is perhaps TRBD2 (6 bases). Trimming cost V 1 base and J 7 bases, with 11 bases left between them. This CDR3 is 14 amino acids long. Per germline, CDR1 SGHTA and CDR2 FQGTGA. CDR3 sequence reads: CASSLSVLANEQFF. Written as DNA, the CDR3 is TGTGCCAGCAGCTTAAGCGTACTAGCTAATGAGCAGTTCTTC.

In this sample, this clone turned up once. The V gene is TRBV30, the J gene TRBJ2-7, with D perhaps TRBD2 (6 bases). The V and J ends lost 0 bases and 1 base respectively, with 16 bases between them. The V gene's germline CDR1 is GTSNPN and CDR2 SVGIG (reference sequence). The CDR3 has 16 residues. CDR3 in DNA: TGTGCCTGGAGTGTAATGCCCGGGAGTGTGTCCTACGAGCAGTACTTC. Protein: CAWSVMPGSVSYEQYF.

This clone was seen a few times. J is TRBJ2-3 and V is TRBV11-3; possibly TRBD1 for D (7 bases). The CDR3 is 14 amino acids. The V end lost 3 bases, the J end lost 10 bases, and 17 bases lay between the germline ends. Germline CDR1 reads SGHNT; CDR2 reads YENEEA. In DNA, the CDR3 is TGTGCCAGCAGCTTCCGAAGGGACAGCGGGCCGCAGTATTTT. The encoded protein is CASSFRRDSGPQYF.

The DNA for the CDR3 is TGTGCCAGCAGCCTGGGACAGGGTATGGAGCCCCAGCATTTT. The encoded protein is CASSLGQGMEPQHF. The J gene is TRBJ1-5, the V gene TRBV7-9; 9 bases align to TRBD1. CDR3 length equals 14 residues. Germline V gives CDR1 SEHNR, CDR2 FQNEAQ (reference sequence). V lost 5 bases and J lost 8; bases outside the gene matches: 7.